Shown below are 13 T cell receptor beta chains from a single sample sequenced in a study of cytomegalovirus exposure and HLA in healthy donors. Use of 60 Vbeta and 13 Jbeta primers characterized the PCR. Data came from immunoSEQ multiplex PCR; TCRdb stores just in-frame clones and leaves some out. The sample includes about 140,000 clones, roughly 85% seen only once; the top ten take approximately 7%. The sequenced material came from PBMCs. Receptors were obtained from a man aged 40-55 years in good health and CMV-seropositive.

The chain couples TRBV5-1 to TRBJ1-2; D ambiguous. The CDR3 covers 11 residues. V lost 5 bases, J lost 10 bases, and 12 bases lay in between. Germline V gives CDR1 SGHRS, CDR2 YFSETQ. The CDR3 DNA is TGCGCCAGCAGTCCCCGGGGAAACTACACCTTC. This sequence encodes CASSPRGNYTF.

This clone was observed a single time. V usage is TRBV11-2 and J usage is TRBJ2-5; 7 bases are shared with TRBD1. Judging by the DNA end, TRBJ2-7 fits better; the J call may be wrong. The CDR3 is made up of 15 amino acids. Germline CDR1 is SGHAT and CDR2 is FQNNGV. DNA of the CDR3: TGTGCCAGCAGCTTAGGCAGGGGGTCTCCCTACGAGCAGTACTTC. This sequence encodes CASSLGRGSPYEQYF.

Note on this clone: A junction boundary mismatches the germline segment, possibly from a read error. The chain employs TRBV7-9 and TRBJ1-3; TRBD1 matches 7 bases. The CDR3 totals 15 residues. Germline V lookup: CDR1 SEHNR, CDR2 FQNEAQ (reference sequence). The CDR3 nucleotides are TGTTCCAGCAGCTCGGACAGGACCAACGGAAACACCATATATTTT. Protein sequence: CSSSSDRTNGNTIYF.

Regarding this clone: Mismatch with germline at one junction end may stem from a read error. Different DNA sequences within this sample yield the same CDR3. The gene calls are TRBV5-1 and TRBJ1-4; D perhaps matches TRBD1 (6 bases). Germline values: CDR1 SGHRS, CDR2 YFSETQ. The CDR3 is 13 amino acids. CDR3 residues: CASSLAGDEKLFF. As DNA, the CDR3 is TGCGCCAGTAGCTTGGCAGGGGATGAAAAACTGTTTTTT.

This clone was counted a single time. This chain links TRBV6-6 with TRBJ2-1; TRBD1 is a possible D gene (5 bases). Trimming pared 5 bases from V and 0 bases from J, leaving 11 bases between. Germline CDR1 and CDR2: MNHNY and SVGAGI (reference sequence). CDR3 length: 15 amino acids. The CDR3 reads CASSQQANSYNEQFF. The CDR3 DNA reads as TGTGCCAGCAGTCAACAGGCGAACTCCTACAATGAGCAGTTCTTC.

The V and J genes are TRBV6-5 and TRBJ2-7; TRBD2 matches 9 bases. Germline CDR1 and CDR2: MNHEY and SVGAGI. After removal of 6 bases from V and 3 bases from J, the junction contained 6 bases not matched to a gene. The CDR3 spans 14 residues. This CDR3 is CASSSSGRIYEQYF. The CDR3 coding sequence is TGTGCCAGCAGCAGTAGCGGGAGAATCTACGAGCAGTACTTC.

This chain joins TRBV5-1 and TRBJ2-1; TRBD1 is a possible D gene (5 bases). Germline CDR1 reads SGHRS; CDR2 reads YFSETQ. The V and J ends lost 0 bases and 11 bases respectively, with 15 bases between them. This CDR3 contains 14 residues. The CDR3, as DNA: TGCGCCAGCAGCTTGGATACAGGAACGGTCCAGCAGTTCTTC. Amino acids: CASSLDTGTVQQFF.

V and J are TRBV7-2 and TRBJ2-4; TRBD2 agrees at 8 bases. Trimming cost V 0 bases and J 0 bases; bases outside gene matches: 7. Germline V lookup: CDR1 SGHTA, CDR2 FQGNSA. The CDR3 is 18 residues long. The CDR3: CASSLAEIAGLAKNIQYF. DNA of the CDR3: TGTGCCAGCAGCTTAGCAGAGATAGCGGGGTTAGCCAAAAACATTCAGTACTTC.

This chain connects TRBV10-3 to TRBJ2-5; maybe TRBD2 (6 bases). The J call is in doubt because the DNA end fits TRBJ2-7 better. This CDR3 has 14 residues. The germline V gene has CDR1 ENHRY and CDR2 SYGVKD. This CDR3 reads CAISHQRVSYEQYF. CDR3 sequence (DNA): TGTGCCATCAGTCACCAGCGGGTCTCCTACGAGCAGTACTTC.

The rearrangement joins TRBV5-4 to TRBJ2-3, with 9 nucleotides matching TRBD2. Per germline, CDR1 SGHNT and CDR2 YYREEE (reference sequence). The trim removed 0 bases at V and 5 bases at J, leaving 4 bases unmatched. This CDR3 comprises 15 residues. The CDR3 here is CASSLARGRVDTQYF. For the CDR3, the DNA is TGTGCCAGCAGCTTGGCGCGCGGGAGGGTAGATACGCAGTATTTT.

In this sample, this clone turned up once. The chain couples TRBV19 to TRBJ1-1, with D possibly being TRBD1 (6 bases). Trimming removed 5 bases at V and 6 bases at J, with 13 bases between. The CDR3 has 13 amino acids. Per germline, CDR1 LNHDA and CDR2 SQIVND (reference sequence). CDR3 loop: CASSYGGLAEAFF. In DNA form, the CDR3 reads TGTGCCAGTAGTTATGGGGGCCTGGCTGAAGCTTTCTTT.

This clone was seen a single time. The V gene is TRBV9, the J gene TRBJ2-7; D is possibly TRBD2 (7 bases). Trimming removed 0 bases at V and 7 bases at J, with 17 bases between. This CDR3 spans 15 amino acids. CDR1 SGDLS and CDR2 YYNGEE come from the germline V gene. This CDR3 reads CASSVDGGGPREQYF. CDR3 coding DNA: TGTGCCAGCAGCGTAGATGGGGGGGGCCCCCGTGAGCAGTACTTC.

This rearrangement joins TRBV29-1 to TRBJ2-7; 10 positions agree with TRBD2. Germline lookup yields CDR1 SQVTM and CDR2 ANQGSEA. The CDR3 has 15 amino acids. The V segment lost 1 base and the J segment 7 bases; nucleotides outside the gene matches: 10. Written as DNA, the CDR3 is TGCAGCGTTGAAGTAGCGGGAGGCCCCCAAGGGGAGCAGTACTTC. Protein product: CSVEVAGGPQGEQYF.